The text below deals with one TCR beta chain. The sample originates from a study of blood T cell repertoires in COVID-19. About the research overall: COVID-19 samples from acute and convalescent phases originated in the United States, Italy and Spain. The cDNA or gDNA used as material had been derived from T cells, B-cell-depleted T cells, or PBMCs.

This CDR3 contains 14 residues. Trimming took off 5 bases at V and 3 bases at J, with 11 bases between the two ends. Per the germline V gene, CDR1 is SGHNT and CDR2 is YYREEE (reference sequence). Authors' analysis steps: Amplification of reference gene primers was used by the study to estimate nucleated cell counts. Clones were sequenced by immunoSEQ multiplex PCR, and TCRdb holds only the in-frame ones, with some missing. The DNA was the basis for D and trimming; V, J and clone size are from that table. The sample has 130,000 to 150,000 clones; about 83% are singletons. Sample: peripheral blood. This sequence was found in a woman between 35 and 50 years old with acute or convalescent COVID-19. This sequence joins TRBV5-4 and TRBJ1-4; D might be TRBD1 (6 bases). As DNA, the CDR3 is TGTGCCAGCAGGCGACAGGCTCCTAATGAAAAACTGTTTTTT. Encoded protein: CASRRQAPNEKLFF. Full variable domain (outside the CDR3, taken from reference TRBV5-4 and TRBJ1-4): ETGVTQSPTHLIKTRGQQVTLRCSSQSGHNTVSWYQQALGQGPQFIFQYYREEENGRGNFPPRFSGLQFPNYSSELNVNALELDDSALYLCASRRQAPNEKLFFGSGTQLSVL.